This TCR beta chain was retrieved from a study of T cell responses to AZD1222 COVID-19 vaccine (dated by TCRdb to the early 2020s). A note on the overall study: AZD1222 recipients whose second dose came at about 4 weeks and those whose second dose came at about 12 weeks were combined into one group, since spike-specific TCR depth and breadth did not differ between the two schedules. Enrollment into the trials was organized by age into subgroups of 18-55, 56-69 and 70-plus years, and those subgroups contained approximately 150, 30 and 60 TCR-sequenced participants, respectively. TCR sequencing was performed for about 250 trial participants, of whom about 200 were given two doses of AZD1222 and some 26 were given two doses of MenACWY control vaccine.

The time point tag for this specimen amounts to: baseline before first vaccination. Vaccinee samples were obtained from the UK trials COV001 and COV002, which included a single-blind randomized controlled phase 2/3 trial of AZD1222 (ChAdOx1 nCoV-19) in healthy adults. For TCRbeta chain sequencing, PBMC samples were collected from trial participants at day 0 and at day 28 after the second dose. On the study overall, not on this receptor specifically: Most participants were white British and females outnumbered males, and the authors suggested that clonal diversity may have been underestimated. After two AZD1222 doses, both the breadth and the depth of spike-specific TCRs were significantly higher than at day 0 and than in MenACWY recipients. Reportedly, almost half of the unique spike-specific TCRs recognized epitopes lying outside the regions that are mutated in the B.1.351 and B.1.1.7 variants. CD4 TCRs associated with the vaccine covered the entire spike protein, and the dominant responses were in regions 160-218 and 743-854. Conclusions about previously exposed vaccinees were limited because only six AZD1222 recipients were SARS-CoV-2 seropositive at baseline. The 56-69-year group was small, and its depth increase did not reach significance, likely because of low power. No day 14 peak-response samples were available, so repertoires were characterized only after the peak T cell response.

With regard to this clone: This clone's antigen is unknown. Base qualities are missing; no much larger clone stands one base away.

The CDR3 regions of human TCRbeta chains were analyzed by immunosequencing. The study's processing was this. Repertoire TCRs were checked for matches against a reference library of SARS-CoV-2-specific TCRs that had been generated using the MIRA antigen-specificity platform. Breadth was defined as the fraction of unique TCRs that were SARS-CoV-2-associated, and depth was defined as the fraction of total T cells that were SARS-CoV-2-associated. Each spike-specific TCR was assigned to its reactive spike region and to a CD4 or CD8 class using the MIRA data. Log10-transformed breadth and depth values were compared by one-way ANOVA with Sidak's multiple comparisons tests. TCRdb retrieved this table from immuneACCESS and kept in-frame rearrangements only. Not all clones are present; in checked studies, unresolved V genes account for under half, and no reason is known for the remainder. The V and J calls and clone size were taken over from that table, and D and trimming were inferred from the DNA. This sample is represented by 240,000 or so clones; approximately 93% of them were singletons. The ten biggest clones cover approximately 0.52% of the sample.

V gives up 7 bases and J gives up 0 bases, and the segment between their germline ends measures 13 bases. The CDR3 goes from the cysteine to the phenylalanine over 15 residues. The retained sequence is limited to the CDR3, 45 bases, with the frame set at the first base. For CDR1 and CDR2, the germline V gene lists MNHEY and SVGAGI. The sample here was peripheral blood, taken on day 0 of AZD1222 vaccination. This receptor was obtained from an adult in good health. The chain links TRBV6-5 with TRBJ2-1; 6 matching bases give a weak D call of TRBD1. The nucleotides read TGTGCCAGCACCTCCGGGGACAACTCCTACAATGAGCAGTTCTTC. Translated, this is CASTSGDNSYNEQFF.